The 16 T cell receptor beta chains below were found in one sample sequenced in a study of T cell changes during pregnancy in multiple sclerosis. The method was immunoSEQ multiplex PCR; TCRdb's version includes in-frame clones alone and lacks a portion of them. The data contain about 32,000 clones, 80% to 90% of them seen just once; the ten biggest clones take up roughly a tenth. The starting material was CD8+ T cells from peripheral blood mononuclear cells, obtained in the second trimester of pregnancy. Every receptor here comes from a female donor with multiple sclerosis, enrolled in a pregnancy study.

The rearrangement links TRBV5-6 to TRBJ2-5; 9 positions agree with TRBD2. This CDR3 is built from 18 residues. V lost 0 bases to trimming and J lost 5 bases; unmatched junction nucleotides: 14. Germline V lookup: CDR1 SGHDT, CDR2 YYEEEE. The DNA for the CDR3 is TGTGCCAGCAGCTTGGACGGACTAGCGAGACGAATGTGGGAGACCCAGTACTTC. This translates into CASSLDGLARRMWETQYF.

The CDR3 loop is CASSSDRGSEKLFF. DNA for the CDR3: TGTGCCAGCAGTTCTGACAGGGGATCTGAAAAACTGTTTTTT. The chain links TRBV6-6 to TRBJ1-4, with 8 bases identical to TRBD1. J was trimmed by 7 bases and V by 4 bases; bases with no gene match: 5. This CDR3 spans 14 amino acids. Germline V gives CDR1 MNHNY, CDR2 SVGAGI (reference sequence).

This sequence joins TRBV7-9 and TRBJ2-1; 13 positions match TRBD2. Per germline, CDR1 SEHNR and CDR2 FQNEAQ (reference sequence). CDR3 length: 15 residues. V shed 1 base and J 8 bases; nucleotides not matched to a gene: 2. The CDR3 nucleotides read TGTGCCAGCAGCTTAGTCGGACTAGCGGGAGATGAGCAGTTCTTC. Protein product: CASSLVGLAGDEQFF.

V is TRBV4-2 and J is TRBJ2-1, with 10 nucleotides matching TRBD2. CDR1 LGHNA and CDR2 YNFKEQ come from the germline V gene. The CDR3 spans 17 residues. Trimming cost V 0 bases and J 6 bases; bases outside gene matches: 8. The CDR3 nucleotides read TGTGCCAGCAGCCAAGATCTAATAGCGGGGGGTTTCAATGAGCAGTTCTTC. Its protein product is CASSQDLIAGGFNEQFF.

This rearrangement joins TRBV27 to TRBJ1-6, with 11 bases matching TRBD1. The germline V gene encodes CDR1 MNHEY and CDR2 SMNVEV (reference sequence). J gave up 9 bases and V 6 bases, and 4 bases lay outside the gene matches. This CDR3 is built from 14 residues. The CDR3 region has the DNA TGTGCCAGCAGCCGAGGGACAGGGGGTTCACCCCTCCACTTT. It is translated as CASSRGTGGSPLHF.

The chain uses TRBV7-6 and TRBJ1-3, with D perhaps matching TRBD1 (5 bases). Germline-derived CDR1 and CDR2 are SGHVS and FNYEAQ. There are 13 residues in the CDR3. V lost 4 bases and J 4 bases, leaving 8 bases between the germline ends. DNA for the CDR3: TGTGCCAGCAGCTCCGACAGCGGAAACACCATATATTTT. It specifies CASSSDSGNTIYF.

The gene calls are TRBV5-8 and TRBJ1-2; D is possibly TRBD1 (6 bases). The CDR3 totals 15 residues. The germline V gene encodes CDR1 SGHTS and CDR2 YDEGEE. Trimming cost V 4 bases and J 6 bases, with 19 bases left between them. The CDR3 loop is CASSVVPGERDGYTF. DNA for the CDR3: TGTGCCAGCAGCGTGGTCCCAGGGGAGAGGGATGGCTACACCTTC. Together with reference TRBV5-8 and TRBJ1-2, the CDR3 gives the full variable domain: EAGVTQSPTHLIKTRGQQATLRCSPISGHTSVYWYQQALGLGLQFLLWYDEGEERNRGNFPPRFSGRQFPNYSSELNVNALELEDSALYLCASSVVPGERDGYTFGSGTRLTVV.

CDR3 DNA: TGTGCCAGCAGCTTAGGGGCGGGACAGGGGTCCTACAATGAGCAGTTCTTC. It translates to CASSLGAGQGSYNEQFF. The chain links TRBV7-6 to TRBJ2-1; 10 bases are a match to TRBD1. CDR1 is SGHVS, CDR2 FNYEAQ, per germline. Trimming took 1 base from V and 1 from J; bases not matched to a gene: 4. The CDR3 consists of 17 residues.

The chain combines TRBV30 with TRBJ2-7; D might be TRBD2 (6 bases). Trimming shortened V by 0 bases and J by 5 bases, and 11 bases separated the two germline ends. Germline V gene sequence: CDR1 GTSNPN, CDR2 SVGIG (reference sequence). The CDR3 sequence is 13 residues long. DNA for the CDR3: TGTGCCTGGAGTGTACTGCGGGGAAACGAGCAGTACTTC. Residues: CAWSVLRGNEQYF.

This chain uses TRBV6-5 with TRBJ2-7, with TRBD1 matching 8 bases. The CDR3 consists of 14 residues. Per the germline V gene, CDR1 is MNHEY and CDR2 is SVGAGI. V shed 5 bases, J shed 2 bases, and the junction held 5 bases outside the gene matches. CDR3 nucleotides: TGTGCCAGCAGTCCCTTGACAGGGGCCTACGAGCAGTACTTC. Amino acid sequence: CASSPLTGAYEQYF.

The gene calls are TRBV19 and TRBJ1-2; TRBD1 matches 8 bases. Germline V gene sequence: CDR1 LNHDA, CDR2 SQIVND (reference sequence). J was trimmed by 0 bases and V by 6 bases; bases with no gene match: 9. The CDR3 sequence is 16 residues long. The CDR3 DNA follows: TGTGCCAGTAGCTCACTCCAGGGGGCGACTAACTATGGCTACACCTTC. This gives the protein CASSSLQGATNYGYTF.

This clone was recorded once. The chain combines TRBV28 with TRBJ2-1; unclear D gene. CDR3 length: 17 amino acids. CDR1 is MDHEN and CDR2 is SYDVKM in the germline V gene. V was shortened by 4 bases and J by 3 bases, with 19 bases between the two germline ends. CDR3 loop: CASSSPNYLQLYNEQFF. DNA of the CDR3: TGTGCCAGCAGTTCACCAAACTACTTACAACTCTACAATGAGCAGTTCTTC.

The chain employs TRBV28 and TRBJ1-1; 7 bases agree with TRBD1. The CDR3 has 14 amino acids. The trim removed 2 bases at V and 4 bases at J, leaving 4 bases unmatched. In germline, CDR1 is MDHEN, CDR2 SYDVKM. The CDR3 loop is CASSLPGTATEAFF. The CDR3 bases are TGTGCCAGCAGTTTACCTGGGACAGCCACTGAAGCTTTCTTT.

J is TRBJ1-5 and V is TRBV6-4; D uncertain. Germline V gene lookup returns CDR1 MRHNA and CDR2 SNTAGT. Trimming left V 7 bases short and J 5 bases short, with 15 bases between. This CDR3 comprises 14 residues. This chain's CDR3 is CASKREDPDQPQHF. The DNA of the CDR3 is TGTGCCAGCAAACGGGAGGACCCAGATCAGCCCCAGCATTTT.

The CDR3: CATSRDSGLAMIYEQYF. The CDR3 nucleotides read TGTGCCACCAGCAGAGATTCCGGACTAGCAATGATCTACGAGCAGTACTTC. This chain uses TRBV15 with TRBJ2-7, with 8 bases fitting TRBD2. The CDR3 length is 17 residues. V lost 0 bases, J lost 3 bases, and 10 bases stayed unmatched. Per the germline V gene, CDR1 is LNHNV and CDR2 is YYDKDF (reference sequence).

By sample fraction, this clone is medium-sized. This chain connects TRBV27 to TRBJ2-1; tentatively, D is TRBD1 (6 bases). The CDR3 runs 15 residues. Trimming shortened V by 4 bases and J by 1 base, and 11 bases separated the two germline ends. Germline CDR1 and CDR2: MNHEY and SMNVEV (reference sequence). The CDR3 bases are TGTGCCAGCAGTTCCCGGGACAATTCCTACAATGAGCAGTTCTTC. Translated, it gives CASSSRDNSYNEQFF.